The 31 T cell receptor beta chains in this list originate from one sample, sequenced in a study of chemoradiotherapy in HPV16-positive cancers. Profiling relied on immunoSEQ multiplex PCR, and the TCRdb table lists in-frame clones only, not all of them. The profile shows some 32,000 clones, approximately 88% of them singletons. The material sequenced was blood, taken from a patient who underwent chemoradiotherapy. These receptors came from a human donor with HPV-associated anogenital cancer.

The chain uses TRBV2 and TRBJ2-1, with 12 positions matching TRBD2. J was trimmed by 3 bases and V by 5 bases; bases with no gene match: 5. CDR3 length: 16 amino acids. The germline V gene has CDR1 SNHLY and CDR2 FYNNEI. Here the CDR3 reads CASSRQLAGGYNEQFF. The CDR3 DNA reads TGTGCCAGCAGTCGCCAACTAGCGGGGGGCTACAATGAGCAGTTCTTC. Looking up the rest from reference TRBV2 and TRBJ2-1 gives the full variable domain: EPEVTQTPSHQVTQMGQEVILRCVPISNHLYFYWYRQILGQKVEFLVSFYNNEISEKSEIFDDQFSVERPDGSNFTLKIRSTKLEDSAMYFCASSRQLAGGYNEQFFGPGTRLTVL.

This clone came up once. The V and J genes are TRBV9 and TRBJ2-5, with 8 bases fitting TRBD2. The CDR3 is 15 residues long. Looked up from germline, CDR1 is SGDLS and CDR2 is YYNGEE. V gave up 1 base and J gave up 4 bases; unmatched junction bases: 6. CDR3 nucleotide sequence: TGTGCCAGCAGCGTATTAGGACGGGAGGGAGAGACCCAGTACTTC. Translating it yields CASSVLGREGETQYF.

V and J are TRBV11-2 and TRBJ1-6; the D is unclear. The germline V gene encodes CDR1 SGHAT and CDR2 FQNNGV. The CDR3 consists of 13 residues. V was trimmed by 5 bases and J by 3 bases, leaving 5 bases between them. The chain's CDR3 is CASSPNYNSPLHF. The DNA of the CDR3 is TGTGCCAGCAGCCCCAACTATAATTCACCCCTCCACTTT.

The rearrangement links TRBV6-5 to TRBJ2-5, with no clear D. This CDR3 has 11 residues. The ends were cut back, 4 bases at V and 7 bases at J, with 7 bases in the middle. CDR1 MNHEY and CDR2 SVGAGI come from the germline V gene. The CDR3 is CASSFDGTQYF. The CDR3 DNA is TGTGCCAGCAGTTTCGATGGGACCCAGTACTTC.

This clone appeared a single time. The CDR3 region has the DNA TGTGCCAGCAGCGTAGAAGGGCGGGCCACAGATACGCAGTATTTT. This gives the protein CASSVEGRATDTQYF. The chain couples TRBV9 to TRBJ2-3, with D maybe TRBD2 (5 bases). V was trimmed by 0 bases and J by 2 bases, leaving 10 bases between them. The CDR3 has 15 amino acids. Per germline, CDR1 SGDLS and CDR2 YYNGEE. Full variable domain (rest looked up from reference TRBV9 and TRBJ2-3): DSGVTQTPKHLITATGQRVTLRCSPRSGDLSVYWYQQSLDQGLQFLIQYYNGEERAKGNILERFSAQQFPDLHSELNLSSLELGDSALYFCASSVEGRATDTQYFGPGTRLTVL.

The J gene is TRBJ1-6, the V gene TRBV19; D call uncertain. Germline-derived CDR1 and CDR2 are LNHDA and SQIVND (reference sequence). This CDR3 is built from 14 residues. V was shortened by 4 bases and J by 10 bases, with 14 bases between the two germline ends. CDR3 residues: CASSTGSFSSPLHF. For the CDR3, the DNA is TGTGCCAGTAGTACCGGTTCTTTTTCCTCACCCCTCCACTTT.

The genes are TRBV13 and TRBJ2-1; D assignment may be TRBD1 or TRBD2 (5 bases each). The V end was cut by 0 bases, the J end by 8 bases, with 11 bases between. Germline assignment: CDR1 PRHDT and CDR2 FYEKMQ (reference sequence). There are 14 residues in the CDR3. CDR3 region: CASSLGARGDEQFF. CDR3 nucleotides: TGTGCCAGCAGCTTAGGGGCTAGAGGGGATGAGCAGTTCTTC.

The chain is built from TRBV11-2 and TRBJ2-5; D is unresolved. V lost 1 base to trimming and J lost 5 bases, with 5 bases between them. Germline assignment: CDR1 SGHAT and CDR2 FQNNGV. The CDR3 loop spans 12 amino acids. The CDR3 DNA follows: TGTGCCAGCAGCTTAGTTCCGGAGACCCAGTACTTC. Translating gives CASSLVPETQYF.

The chain is built from TRBV5-8 and TRBJ1-5; tentative D call: TRBD1 (6 bases). Looked up from germline, CDR1 is SGHTS and CDR2 is YDEGEE. V lost 2 bases to trimming and J lost 0 bases, with 15 bases between them. The CDR3 length is 17 residues. In DNA, the CDR3 is TGTGCCAGCAGCTTTTATACGACAGGAACTAGCAATCAGCCCCAGCATTTT. This encodes CASSFYTTGTSNQPQHF. The complete variable domain, with remaining parts taken from reference TRBV5-8 and TRBJ1-5, reads EAGVTQSPTHLIKTRGQQATLRCSPISGHTSVYWYQQALGLGLQFLLWYDEGEERNRGNFPPRFSGRQFPNYSSELNVNALELEDSALYLCASSFYTTGTSNQPQHFGDGTRLSIL.

V and J are TRBV5-1 and TRBJ1-1; D ambiguous. CDR1 SGHRS and CDR2 YFSETQ come from the germline V gene. With 0 bases removed from V and 0 bases from J, the gap between germline ends came to 6 bases. This CDR3 region has 14 residues. The CDR3 DNA reads as TGCGCCAGCAGCTTGGGGAGATTGAACACTGAAGCTTTCTTT. Amino acid sequence: CASSLGRLNTEAFF. Full variable domain (remainder filled in from reference TRBV5-1 and TRBJ1-1): KAGVTQTPRYLIKTRGQQVTLSCSPISGHRSVSWYQQTPGQGLQFLFEYFSETQRNKGNFPGRFSGRQFSNSRSEMNVSTLELGDSALYLCASSLGRLNTEAFFGQGTRLTVV.

The rearrangement joins TRBV2 to TRBJ2-5; 7 nucleotides agree with TRBD2. Germline V gene lookup returns CDR1 SNHLY and CDR2 FYNNEI. Trimming cost V 4 bases and J 5 bases; bases outside gene matches: 10. The CDR3 is 15 residues long. The CDR3 DNA sequence: TGTGCCAGCAGTGCAAGACGGGGGGAAGGGGAGACCCAGTACTTC. Protein product: CASSARRGEGETQYF.

This chain's CDR3 is CASSFEGGRQPQHF. CDR3 in DNA: TGTGCCAGCAGCTTCGAGGGGGGTCGGCAGCCCCAGCATTTT. The chain joins TRBV7-9 to TRBJ1-5; perhaps TRBD1 as D (6 bases). In germline, CDR1 is SEHNR, CDR2 FQNEAQ (reference sequence). The CDR3 totals 14 residues. V lost 3 bases, J lost 7 bases, and 13 bases lay in between.

This clone has just one count. The chain couples TRBV29-1 to TRBJ2-2; a weak D match, TRBD2 (5 bases). The germline V and J ends were trimmed by 7 bases and 6 bases, with 18 bases remaining between them. Germline V lookup: CDR1 SQVTM, CDR2 ANQGSEA. CDR3 length: 14 amino acids. The CDR3 region is CSAMRVWPPGELFF. In DNA, the CDR3 is TGCAGCGCTATGAGGGTTTGGCCCCCCGGGGAGCTGTTTTTT.

For the CDR3, the DNA is TGCAGTGCCGGGGACAGGGTGGCCCAGCATTTT. Its translation: CSAGDRVAQHF. The rearrangement links TRBV20-1 to TRBJ1-5; 9 bases are shared with TRBD1. Unmatched junction bases numbered 5, after V lost 6 bases and J lost 11 bases. CDR1 and CDR2 (germline): DFQATT, SNEGSKA (reference sequence). There are 11 residues in the CDR3.

The CDR3: CASSPEGLAVISLSSYNEQFF. The CDR3 DNA reads TGTGCCAGCAGCCCTGAGGGACTAGCGGTAATATCGCTTAGCTCCTACAATGAGCAGTTCTTC. J is TRBJ2-1 and V is TRBV13; 11 bases fit TRBD2. The length of the CDR3 is 21 residues. V lost 5 bases, J lost 0 bases, and 18 bases stayed unmatched. Germline V CDR1 and CDR2: PRHDT, FYEKMQ (reference sequence).

The chain links TRBV19 to TRBJ1-2, with 8 bases matching TRBD1. CDR1 and CDR2 from the germline V gene are LNHDA and SQIVND (reference sequence). V shed 7 bases and J 3 bases; nucleotides not matched to a gene: 7. This CDR3 contains 14 residues. The CDR3 is CASTLDRGDYGYTF. For the CDR3, the DNA is TGTGCCAGTACCTTAGACAGGGGAGACTATGGCTACACCTTC.

The CDR3 sequence is CASSPGTPTDYGYTF. The CDR3 DNA sequence: TGTGCCAGCAGCCCAGGGACTCCGACCGACTATGGCTACACCTTC. This chain uses TRBV11-1 with TRBJ1-2; perhaps TRBD1 as D (5 bases). CDR3 length: 15 residues. Looked up from germline, CDR1 is SGHAT and CDR2 is FQDESV (reference sequence). Trimming removed 5 bases at V and 3 bases at J, with 16 bases between.

The rearrangement uses TRBV7-8 and TRBJ1-1, with TRBD1 as a possible D gene (6 bases). The germline V gene encodes CDR1 SGHVS and CDR2 FQNEAQ. The V end was cut by 5 bases, the J end by 3 bases, with 16 bases between. This CDR3 region has 15 residues. The DNA for the CDR3 is TGTGCCAGCAGCCCCAACAGGGCTGGGGACACTGAAGCTTTCTTT. Protein sequence: CASSPNRAGDTEAFF.

V usage is TRBV7-2 and J usage is TRBJ2-5; TRBD2 matches 13 bases. Germline V gene lookup returns CDR1 SGHTA and CDR2 FQGNSA. The CDR3 contains 16 residues. The J segment lost 3 bases and the V segment lost 4 bases, leaving 5 bases of the junction unmatched. CDR3 sequence reads: CASSSGGLAGKETQYF. CDR3 DNA sequence: TGTGCCAGCAGCTCTGGGGGACTAGCGGGGAAAGAGACCCAGTACTTC.

This clone was seen a handful of times. The genes are TRBV7-6 and TRBJ2-3, with TRBD2 matching 8 bases. CDR3 length: 14 amino acids. From germline, CDR1 is SGHVS and CDR2 FNYEAQ. V shed 2 bases and J 4 bases; nucleotides not matched to a gene: 2. As DNA, the CDR3 is TGTGCCAGCAGCTTACTTAGCGGGGCAGATACGCAGTATTTT. This codes for CASSLLSGADTQYF.

By proportion, this clone is medium-sized. The chain couples TRBV28 to TRBJ1-2; D gene unclear. Trimming took 3 bases from V and 2 from J, leaving 7 bases between them. The CDR3 is 13 residues long. Germline V gene data show CDR1 as MDHEN and CDR2 as SYDVKM. DNA of the CDR3: TGTGCCAGCAGTTTTGGTGGCAACTATGGCTACACCTTC. This codes for CASSFGGNYGYTF.

This chain connects TRBV5-5 to TRBJ2-1; D is possibly TRBD2 (5 bases). This CDR3 is 13 amino acids long. Germline CDR1 is SGHKS and CDR2 is YYEKEE (reference sequence). V was clipped by 4 bases and J by 5 bases, with 10 bases between them. The CDR3 sequence: CASSGPGNNEQFF. CDR3 nucleotides: TGTGCCAGCAGCGGCCCGGGAAACAATGAGCAGTTCTTC.

The genes are TRBV16 and TRBJ1-5, with TRBD1 matching over 9 bases. Germline-derived CDR1 and CDR2 are KGHSY and FQNENV. This CDR3 has 15 residues. Trimming removed 3 bases from V and 6 bases from J; junction bases left unmatched: 6. In DNA, the CDR3 is TGTGCCAGCAGCCATCCGGGACAGGGAACTCAGCCCCAGCATTTT. Protein sequence: CASSHPGQGTQPQHF.

V is TRBV7-9 and J is TRBJ2-5, with TRBD2 matching 11 bases. Germline values: CDR1 SEHNR, CDR2 FQNEAQ (reference sequence). V was pared by 8 bases and J by 2 bases, with 16 bases of the junction left unmatched. This CDR3 spans 18 amino acids. CDR3 bases: TGTGCCAGCCTCCGTTATCGCGGACTAGCGGGCGTTCAAGAGACCCAGTACTTC. Protein sequence: CASLRYRGLAGVQETQYF.

The rearrangement links TRBV29-1 to TRBJ2-3, with 8 nucleotides matching TRBD2. The CDR3 loop spans 18 amino acids. The junction had 22 bases not matched to a gene; V was cut back by 6 bases and J by 5 bases. Germline V CDR1 and CDR2: SQVTM, ANQGSEA. This chain's CDR3 is CSVGNSNGIAGSIDTQYF. CDR3 DNA sequence: TGCAGCGTGGGGAACAGTAATGGTATAGCGGGGAGTATAGATACGCAGTATTTT.

The chain uses TRBV19 and TRBJ1-2, with D hard to call. The CDR3 totals 13 residues. Trimming left V 7 bases short and J 5 bases short, with 14 bases between. Germline V gives CDR1 LNHDA, CDR2 SQIVND (reference sequence). The CDR3 sequence: CASTLEGEYGYTF. The DNA for the CDR3 is TGTGCCAGTACCCTTGAGGGAGAATATGGCTACACCTTC.

This chain uses TRBV5-4 with TRBJ1-1, with D possibly matching TRBD1 (6 bases). CDR1 is SGHNT, CDR2 YYREEE, per germline (reference sequence). Trimming shortened V by 4 bases and J by 1 base, and 17 bases separated the two germline ends. The CDR3 runs to 16 residues. CDR3 DNA sequence: TGTGCCAGCAGCCCTCCTGGCAGGGGATCGAACACTGAAGCTTTCTTT. This translates into CASSPPGRGSNTEAFF.

In regard to this clone: Sequence at one end of the junction differs from germline and may be a read error. This chain links TRBV5-4 with TRBJ2-7; 9 bases agree with TRBD2. Looked up from germline, CDR1 is SGHNT and CDR2 is YYREEE (reference sequence). The CDR3 is 15 residues long. The CDR3 region is CASSLSGTSSHEQYF. The CDR3 DNA reads as TGTGCCAGCAGCTTATCGGGGACTAGCTCCCACGAGCAGTACTTC.

This clone was detected a few times. The chain recombines TRBV9 with TRBJ2-3; TRBD2 matches at 11 bases. This CDR3 contains 14 residues. V lost 7 bases and J lost 3; bases outside the gene matches: 4. Germline assignment: CDR1 SGDLS and CDR2 YYNGEE. The CDR3 nucleotides are TGTGCCAGCGGCACTAGCGGGAGAACAGATACGCAGTATTTT. Translation gives CASGTSGRTDTQYF.

The chain joins TRBV7-2 to TRBJ1-1, with a tentative D call TRBD1 (6 bases). The CDR3 has 15 amino acids. Germline V gives CDR1 SGHTA, CDR2 FQGNSA. V was pared by 2 bases and J by 1 base, with 11 bases between. CDR3 coding DNA: TGTGCCAGCAGCTTAAATGGGGGCCAGAACACTGAAGCTTTCTTT. Protein: CASSLNGGQNTEAFF.

This clone was found once. The V gene is TRBV6-5, the J gene TRBJ1-1; 8 bases are a match to TRBD1. The CDR3 covers 13 residues. The germline V gene encodes CDR1 MNHEY and CDR2 SVGAGI. Trimming removed 6 bases from V and 5 bases from J; junction bases left unmatched: 5. The chain's CDR3 is CASSVTGETEAFF. The CDR3 nucleotides are TGTGCCAGCAGCGTGACAGGGGAGACTGAAGCTTTCTTT.